This T cell receptor beta chain was found in a study of tumor and adjacent non-tumor tissue in lung cancer (dated by TCRdb to 2017 to 2018). Study-wide context: The cohort included more than 9 adenocarcinoma, 2 squamous cell carcinoma and 1 small cell lung cancer patients. Among the approximately 15 patients, ages ranged from about 30 to 80 years, some ten were men and 5 were women, and disease was TNM stage I to III. Sequencing generated a total of more than 100 million productive TCRbeta reads, averaging roughly 4.2 million reads per sample. The study compared bulk TCRbeta repertoires from lung tumor tissue and matched distant non-tumor lung tissue of some 14 lung cancer patients. Some 31 paired specimens, one tumor and one normal lung sample per patient, were profiled by TCRbeta CDR3 sequencing.

Remarks on this clonotype: What antigen it recognizes has not been identified. This may arise from a read error, as a much more abundant clone is one base away.

Bulk unsorted tissue served as the source for RNA extraction, and RNA quality was assessed using a NanoDrop ND-1000 and an Agilent 2100. The normal lung samples consisted of distant non-tumor tissue collected more than 3 cm from the tumor edge. All donors had newly diagnosed lung cancer, had not received prior chemotherapy, and were admitted for thoracic surgery in China between August and November 2014. Anyone who had undergone radiotherapy or chemotherapy before, or who had another cancer at the same time, was left out of the study. Pieces of surgical tissue measuring roughly 1-2 cm3 were kept in RNAlater solution and stored at -80 degrees C until use. The library was generated by multiplex PCR. The instrument given in TCRdb is Illumina HiSeq 2500. Following protocols modified from ARM-PCR, the researchers constructed TCRbeta libraries through three rounds of nested PCR with primers (Table S4). Before sequencing, PCR products of 200-500 bp were excised from the gel and purified with the QIAquick gel extraction kit. As for the authors' bioinformatics: Trimmomatic was used to clean the reads, FLASH merged the cleaned reads into complete CDR3 sequences, and MiTCR assigned the sequences to V(D)J germline segments. Clonal diversity was computed as the inverse Simpson's index with VDJtools. Productive reads were defined as in-frame sequences without a premature stop codon. TCRdb redid the processing of the public reads, applying fastp at Q25 and MiXCR, and retained in-frame beta chains. Rows with a matching CDR3 protein are joined into one entry that keeps the most common DNA and genes. The V and J calls come from TCRdb's annotation, not from the publication. Counted in this sample were 60,000 to 90,000 distinct CDR3 sequences; roughly 75% of them appeared once. The ten largest account for around a quarter of the sample.

Overall study results and their limits: The methods do not name the sequencing platform or mention unique molecular identifiers. Significantly higher TCR diversity (inverse Simpson) was observed in tumor tissue than in normal lung tissue (around 450 vs 150, P = 0.0075, Mann-Whitney U test). In normal lung, the top 100 clones accounted for a significantly larger cumulative share of the repertoire than in tumor tissue. Because peripheral blood was not sequenced, blood TCRbeta repertoires in the lung cancer patients of the study were not examined. Only around 15 patients were included in the cohort, and the need for larger samples and more detailed clinical data was noted by the authors. TCR diversity was significantly higher in younger patients, and higher tumor TCR diversity was associated with shorter overall and disease-free survival.

The receptor's source is a woman aged 50 to 60 with non-small cell lung cancer. Input material: distant non-tumor lung tissue.

At the DNA level, the sequence is TGTGCCAGCAGCCTCATTGGACTGGAAGCTTTCTTT. Translated, this is CASSLIGLEAFF. The chain is made from TRBV6-6 and TRBJ1-1; a confident D gene designation cannot be given. Including the terminal cysteine and phenylalanine, the CDR3 comprises 12 residues. The CDR3 DNA has 36 bases and is translated from base 1. For CDR1 and CDR2, the germline V gene (reference sequence) lists MNHNY and SVGAGI. Relative to germline, V is 6 bases shorter and J is 8 bases shorter, with 13 bases between their ends.